The clone carrying this T cell receptor beta chain was seen many times. Its antigen is unidentified. The data were taken from a study of T cell repertoires in cytomegalovirus infection. Germline CDR1 reads SEHNR; CDR2 reads FQNEAQ (reference sequence). The CDR3 sequence is 15 residues long. With 5 bases removed from V and 3 bases from J, the gap between germline ends came to 14 bases. TCRdb passed the reads through MiXCR, listing each CDR3 protein once. The sample consists of approximately 190,000 distinct CDR3 sequences, approximately 9.6% of them appearing once. Whole-study results and caveats: Cumulative public TCR beta family frequency identified carriers of CMV plus the relevant HLA.

Sequenced: PBMCs. The chain employs TRBV7-9 and TRBJ1-3; D remains unclear. This clonotype was obtained from a human donor in good health (CMV status not recorded). Some clones in this sample may be carry-over from other donors' samples. Here the CDR3 DNA reads TGTGCCAGCAGCCATCAAGCGACGGATGGAAACACCATATATTTT. It codes for CASSHQATDGNTIYF. Supplemented by reference TRBV7-9 and TRBJ1-3, the full variable domain reads DTGVSQNPRHKITKRGQNVTFRCDPISEHNRLYWYRQTLGQGPEFLTYFQNEAQLEKSRLLSDRFSAERPKGSFSTLEIQRTEQGDSAMYLCASSHQATDGNTIYFGEGSWLTVV.